The rows below give T cell receptor beta chains drawn from one sample of a study of blood T cell repertoires in COVID-19. Method: immunoSEQ multiplex PCR; TCRdb's copy keeps in-frame clones and lacks some. This sample has 290,000 or so clones; about 93% occur once, and the top ten carry 0.95% to 1.2%. The sample comprised PBMCs or T cells enriched from blood (not recorded which). The source of these receptors is a woman in her thirties who had recovered from COVID-19. Both conserved end residues are part of each CDR3. D genes are given only for firm matches. Rows give clone size only sometimes, using once, few, many, or a class for an expanded clone.

v_gene	j_gene	d_gene	abundance	CDR3nt	CDR3aa
TRBV28	TRBJ1-4	TRBD1	NA	TGTGCCAGCAGTCCAACGATTCAAGGGGGCCGTGAAAAACTGTTTTTT	CASSPTIQGGREKLFF
TRBV10-3	TRBJ2-1	TRBD2	NA	TGTGCCATCAGTGAGGTAGGACTAGCGGGCAAAAGTCACAATGAGCAGTTCTTC	CAISEVGLAGKSHNEQFF
TRBV2	TRBJ2-1	NA	NA	TGTGCCAGCAGTATAGGCAGCGGGCCTTACAATGAGCAGTTCTTC	CASSIGSGPYNEQFF
TRBV19	TRBJ1-2	NA	NA	TGTGCCAGTAGTAATGGCCAGAACTATGGCTACACCTTC	CASSNGQNYGYTF
TRBV7-2	TRBJ2-7	NA	NA	TGTGCCAGCAGCAAAGCCGGGAACTCCTACGAGCAGTACTTC	CASSKAGNSYEQYF
TRBV15	TRBJ1-1	TRBD1	NA	TGTGCCACCAGCCTCGAGACAGGGGGCTTTTCTGAAGCTTTCTTT	CATSLETGGFSEAFF
TRBV28	TRBJ1-1	TRBD1	NA	TGTGCCAGCAGTTTGGAGGACAGGAGAGGGAATGAAGCTTTCTTT	CASSLEDRRGNEAFF
TRBV6-5	TRBJ1-2	NA	NA	TGTGCCAGCAGTTTAGAGGGGAGGGGAGGCTACACCTTC	CASSLEGRGGYTF
TRBV19	TRBJ2-7	TRBD1	once	TGTGCCAGTAAAGGGACAGAACCCTACGAGCAGTACTTC	CASKGTEPYEQYF
TRBV6-5	TRBJ1-6	NA	NA	TGTGCCAGCAGTTACACAGATCTTTATAATTCACCCCTCCACTTT	CASSYTDLYNSPLHF
TRBV7-2	TRBJ2-7	NA	NA	TGTGCCAGCAGCTTAGGGGCAGGGGCGCGGGAGCAGTACTTC	CASSLGAGAREQYF
TRBV6-5	TRBJ1-1	NA	NA	TGTGCCAGCAGTTACCTCGGGACACGGATAACTGAAGCTTTCTTT	CASSYLGTRITEAFF
TRBV19	TRBJ1-5	NA	once	TGTGCCAGTAGTATAGTCGGGGTGAGCAATCAGCCCCAGCATTTT	CASSIVGVSNQPQHF
TRBV25-1	TRBJ2-1	TRBD2	NA	TGTGCCAGCAGCCCCACTAGCGGGGACTGGAGTGAGCAGTTCTTC	CASSPTSGDWSEQFF
TRBV19	TRBJ1-2	NA	NA	TGTGCCAGTAGTATGCTGGCGGCCTATGGCTACACCTTC	CASSMLAAYGYTF
TRBV5-4	TRBJ1-2	NA	NA	TGTGCCAGCAGCTTACTAGACACACCCTATGGCTACACCTTC	CASSLLDTPYGYTF
TRBV6-2/TRBV6-3	TRBJ1-5	TRBD1	NA	TGTGCCAGCAGTTGGGGGACAGGGGCTCAGCCCCAGCATTTT	CASSWGTGAQPQHF
TRBV18	TRBJ2-7	NA	few	TGTGCCAGCTCACCCCGGGACTCCGGAGGCTACGAGCAGTACTTC	CASSPRDSGGYEQYF
TRBV27	TRBJ2-1	TRBD1	NA	TGTGCCAGCAGGACCCAGGGGGCCTACAATGAGCAGTTCTTC	CASRTQGAYNEQFF
TRBV27	TRBJ2-7	TRBD2	NA	TGTGCCAGCAGTTCACTAGCGGGAGGGCCCAGCGAGCAGTACTTC	CASSSLAGGPSEQYF
TRBV5-1	TRBJ2-7	TRBD2	once	TGCGCCAGCAGCGTGGGACTAGCCCAATACGAGCAGTACTTC	CASSVGLAQYEQYF
TRBV7-2	TRBJ1-3	NA	once	TGTGCCAGCAGCTTAGGCCCGGACAGCTCTGGAAACACCATATATTTT	CASSLGPDSSGNTIYF
TRBV11-2	TRBJ2-2	NA	NA	TGTGCCAGCAGCTTTTTGTTCCCACTCGGGGAGCTGTTTTTT	CASSFLFPLGELFF
TRBV6-2/TRBV6-3	TRBJ2-7	TRBD2	NA	TGTGCCAGCAGTAGATTGGATAGCGGGCCTTACGAGCAGTACTTC	CASSRLDSGPYEQYF
TRBV4-3	TRBJ1-5	NA	NA	TGCGCCAGCAGCCAAGAGCCTACAGGGTTCAATCAGCCCCAGCATTTT	CASSQEPTGFNQPQHF
TRBV27	TRBJ1-5	NA	NA	TGTGCCAGCAGGGGGGGGAGCGGCAATCAGCCCCAGCATTTT	CASRGGSGNQPQHF
TRBV15	TRBJ1-4	TRBD1	few	TGTGCCACCAGCAGCCTCGGGACAGGGGAGGAAAAACTGTTTTTT	CATSSLGTGEEKLFF
TRBV7-9	TRBJ2-7	TRBD2	once	TGTGCCAGCAGCTCAGTTAGCGGGGACCTCTCCTACGAGCAGTACTTC	CASSSVSGDLSYEQYF